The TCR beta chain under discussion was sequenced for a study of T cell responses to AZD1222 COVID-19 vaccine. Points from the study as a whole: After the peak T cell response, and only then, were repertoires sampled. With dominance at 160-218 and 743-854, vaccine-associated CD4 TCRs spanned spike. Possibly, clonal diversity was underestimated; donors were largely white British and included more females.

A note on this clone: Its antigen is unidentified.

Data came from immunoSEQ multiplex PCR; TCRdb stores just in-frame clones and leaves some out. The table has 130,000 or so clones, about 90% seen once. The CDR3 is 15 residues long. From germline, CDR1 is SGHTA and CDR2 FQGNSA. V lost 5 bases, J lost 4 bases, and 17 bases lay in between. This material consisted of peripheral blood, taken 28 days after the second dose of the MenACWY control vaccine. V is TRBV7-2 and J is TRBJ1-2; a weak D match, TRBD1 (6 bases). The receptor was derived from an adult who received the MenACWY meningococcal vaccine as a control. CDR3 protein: CASSPRRGETYGYTF. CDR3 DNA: TGTGCCAGCAGCCCCCGCAGGGGTGAAACCTATGGCTACACCTTC.